The clone carrying this T cell receptor (beta chain) has only a few counts. Via MiXCR, TCRdb re-called the 5' RACE reads, giving one row per CDR3 protein. Here the sample spans a few hundred thousand distinct CDR3 sequences, roughly 22% being singletons. This entry belongs to a study of CD8 T cells in ankylosing spondylitis. The CDR3 has 14 residues. J was trimmed by 8 bases and V by 5 bases; bases with no gene match: 6. CDR1 and CDR2 from the germline V gene are SGHTA and FQGNSA. This TCR derives from a male donor with ankylosing spondylitis or in good health (not recorded which). Sequenced material: blood, either unsorted or a sorted T cell fraction (not recorded which). V is TRBV7-2 and J is TRBJ2-1; TRBD2 matches 10 bases. CDR3 nucleotides: TGTGCCAGCAGCCCTGAGCGGGGGGGGTATGAGCAGTTCTTC. Translation: CASSPERGGYEQFF.